Each of the 32 T cell receptor beta chains below was sequenced from the same sample in a study of identical twins (TCRdb year 2016). Libraries were prepared through 5' RACE. Sequencing took place on an Illumina HiSeq 2000. In TCRdb, the public reads were trimmed at Q25 with fastp and aligned with MiXCR, with productive beta chains retained. Each entry merges the rows of one CDR3 protein and shows their most common DNA and genes. This sample is represented by 200,000 to 250,000 distinct CDR3 sequences; more than 6.5% of them were singletons. Just under 2% of the sample belongs to the ten largest clones. The same specimen was also included in a second study, on yellow fever vaccine responses in identical twins.

Sequenced input: memory (CD45RO+) T cells sorted from blood. The label giving this sample's cell subset or site can be read as: CD45RO+ enriched T cells. All receptors come from a woman aged 18 to 35 in good health.

This clonotype has just a few counts. The CDR3 DNA sequence: TGTGCCAGCAGCCCCCCGGGGAGTTGGAACACTGAAGCTTTCTTT. Encoded protein: CASSPPGSWNTEAFF. The rearrangement uses TRBV9 and TRBJ1-1; D remains unclear. The CDR3 has 15 amino acids. Germline-derived CDR1 and CDR2 are SGDLS and YYNGEE. Trimming stripped 4 bases from V and 1 base from J, with 14 bases between.

This clonotype was recorded a few times. Germline is not matched at one junction end, which may reflect a read error. The chain employs TRBV7-7 and TRBJ2-1, with 8 bases fitting TRBD2. The germline V gene has CDR1 SSHAT and CDR2 FNYEAQ (reference sequence). The CDR3 extends over 15 amino acids. CDR3 residues: CASSRGGAGYNEQFF. The CDR3, as DNA: TGTGCTAGCAGCCGGGGGGGGGCCGGATACAATGAGCAGTTCTTC. Combining the CDR3 with reference TRBV7-7 and TRBJ2-1 gives the whole variable domain GAGVSQSPRYKVTKRGQDVTLRCDPISSHATLYWYQQALGQGPEFLTYFNYEAQPDKSGLPSDRFSAERPEGSISTLTIQRTEQRDSAMYRCASSRGGAGYNEQFFGPGTRLTVL.

V and J are TRBV20-1 and TRBJ2-1, with a tentative D call TRBD2 (5 bases). The V gene's germline CDR1 is DFQATT and CDR2 SNEGSKA (reference sequence). The CDR3 contains 15 residues. Trimming left V 3 bases short and J 3 bases short, with 15 bases between. CDR3 DNA sequence: TGCAGTGCTAGGGAAACACTAGGGATCTACAATGAGCAGTTCTTC. It translates to CSARETLGIYNEQFF.

This clonotype was recorded at least ten times. The rearrangement joins TRBV4-1 to TRBJ2-4; the D is unclear. This CDR3 comprises 16 residues. Trimming left V 0 bases short and J 1 base short, with 10 bases between. From germline, CDR1 is MGHRA and CDR2 YSYEKL. The CDR3 DNA reads TGCGCCAGCAGCCAAGATTTGGGGTCTGCCAAAAACATTCAGTACTTC. Its translation: CASSQDLGSAKNIQYF.

The chain recombines TRBV25-1 with TRBJ1-1; TRBD1 might be the D (6 bases). Trimming shortened V by 5 bases and J by 0 bases, and 22 bases separated the two germline ends. The CDR3 totals 18 residues. The germline gives CDR1 MGHDK, CDR2 SYGVNS. Here the CDR3 reads CASSSNYWDIQLNTEAFF. The DNA of the CDR3 is TGTGCCAGCAGTTCCAATTACTGGGACATACAATTGAACACTGAAGCTTTCTTT. The variable domain in full, with the rest retrieved from reference TRBV25-1 and TRBJ1-1, is EADIYQTPRYLVIGTGKKITLECSQTMGHDKMYWYQQDPGMELHLIHYSYGVNSTEKGDLSSESTVSRIRTEHFPLTLESARPSHTSQYLCASSSNYWDIQLNTEAFFGQGTRLTVV.

There are a few counts of this clonotype. DNA of the CDR3: TGTGCCAGCAGCACTACCGCTAGCGGGGGGTTGAATGAGCAGTTCTTC. It encodes CASSTTASGGLNEQFF. V usage is TRBV9 and J usage is TRBJ2-1; TRBD2 matches 11 bases. The CDR3 has 16 residues. Looked up from germline, CDR1 is SGDLS and CDR2 is YYNGEE. Trimming at V came to 4 bases and at J to 7 bases, leaving 10 bases not matched to a gene. Full variable domain (outside the CDR3, taken from reference TRBV9 and TRBJ2-1): DSGVTQTPKHLITATGQRVTLRCSPRSGDLSVYWYQQSLDQGLQFLIQYYNGEERAKGNILERFSAQQFPDLHSELNLSSLELGDSALYFCASSTTASGGLNEQFFGPGTRLTVL.

Many counts were recorded for this clonotype. The rearrangement links TRBV12-3 or TRBV12-4 to TRBJ1-2, with D perhaps TRBD1 (6 bases). The ends were cut back, 7 bases at V and 10 bases at J, with 19 bases in the middle. This CDR3 has 13 amino acids. CDR3 sequence: CASTKGGQSPYTF. The CDR3 region has the DNA TGTGCCAGCACTAAAGGTGGACAGTCGCCCTACACCTTC.

This clonotype was counted between two and nine times. The chain has TRBV7-8 and TRBJ2-3; 15 positions match TRBD2. V trimming: 2 bases; J trimming: 11 bases; junction bases outside the gene matches: 14. The CDR3 spans 18 residues. Germline V CDR1 and CDR2: SGHVS, FQNEAQ. This CDR3 is CASSLPTGLAGGPLMQYF. CDR3 nucleotides: TGTGCCAGCAGCTTACCAACGGGACTAGCGGGGGGCCCCCTGATGCAGTATTTT. Full variable domain (missing parts from reference TRBV7-8 and TRBJ2-3): GAGVSQSPRYKVAKRGQDVALRCDPISGHVSLFWYQQALGQGPEFLTYFQNEAQLDKSGLPSDRFFAERPEGSVSTLKIQRTQQEDSAVYLCASSLPTGLAGGPLMQYFGPGTRLTVL.

This CDR3 reads CASSWGTSGGHLGQFF. In nucleotides, the CDR3 is TGCGCCAGCAGCTGGGGGACTAGCGGGGGCCATCTGGGGCAGTTCTTC. The chain is built from TRBV5-1 and TRBJ2-1, with 14 nucleotides matching TRBD2. This CDR3 is 16 amino acids long. Germline CDR1 reads SGHRS; CDR2 reads YFSETQ. Trimming cost V 3 bases and J 12 bases; bases outside gene matches: 11.

This clonotype was counted many times. The chain combines TRBV5-1 with TRBJ2-3; TRBD1 matches at 10 bases. The CDR3 loop spans 15 amino acids. Germline V gene data show CDR1 as SGHRS and CDR2 as YFSETQ. Trimming took 1 base from V and 3 from J; bases not matched to a gene: 2. Here the CDR3 DNA reads TGCGCCAGCAGCTTGCGGGGACAGGGGACAGATACGCAGTATTTT. Amino acid sequence: CASSLRGQGTDTQYF. The variable domain in full, completed from reference TRBV5-1 and TRBJ2-3, reads KAGVTQTPRYLIKTRGQQVTLSCSPISGHRSVSWYQQTPGQGLQFLFEYFSETQRNKGNFPGRFSGRQFSNSRSEMNVSTLELGDSALYLCASSLRGQGTDTQYFGPGTRLTVL.

V usage is TRBV20-1 and J usage is TRBJ2-7; 10 nucleotides align to TRBD1. The V gene end was trimmed by 1 base and the J gene end by 7 bases; junction bases not matched to a gene: 10. CDR1 and CDR2 (germline): DFQATT, SNEGSKA (reference sequence). This CDR3 region has 15 residues. DNA for the CDR3: TGCAGTGCTAGAGCGTTCGGACAGGGGGAGAGGGAGCAGTACTTC. Translated, it gives CSARAFGQGEREQYF.

This clonotype has at least ten counts. The genes are TRBV28 and TRBJ2-1; unclear D gene. Germline V gene lookup returns CDR1 MDHEN and CDR2 SYDVKM. Trimming left V 7 bases short and J 4 bases short, with 8 bases between. CDR3 size: 12 residues. CDR3: CASKDPYNEQFF. CDR3 in DNA: TGTGCCAGCAAGGACCCATACAATGAGCAGTTCTTC.

For the CDR3, the DNA is TGTGCCAGCAGCCCCGGCTGGGGGCAGCCGGTCATCCTGACTTTC. Translation: CASSPGWGQPVILTF. This chain joins TRBV7-2 and TRBJ2-6; D perhaps matches TRBD1 (6 bases). The CDR3 loop spans 15 amino acids. V was shortened by 5 bases and J by 14 bases, with 22 bases between the two germline ends. The germline CDR1 and CDR2 sequences are SGHTA and FQGNSA.

In its sample, this clonotype was seen a few times. This chain links TRBV2 with TRBJ2-4; 10 bases agree with TRBD1. Germline values: CDR1 SNHLY, CDR2 FYNNEI. V lost 3 bases and J lost 3; bases outside the gene matches: 14. This CDR3 is built from 19 residues. CDR3 amino acids: CASSDEGTGVRSGKNIQYF. CDR3 coding DNA: TGTGCCAGCAGTGACGAGGGGACAGGGGTTCGGTCCGGCAAAAACATTCAGTACTTC. Full variable domain (remainder filled in from reference TRBV2 and TRBJ2-4): EPEVTQTPSHQVTQMGQEVILRCVPISNHLYFYWYRQILGQKVEFLVSFYNNEISEKSEIFDDQFSVERPDGSNFTLKIRSTKLEDSAMYFCASSDEGTGVRSGKNIQYFGAGTRLSVL.

The J gene is TRBJ2-3, the V gene TRBV11-2, with 8 bases fitting TRBD2. The CDR3 totals 16 residues. V was pared by 5 bases and J by 3 bases, with 10 bases of the junction left unmatched. In germline, CDR1 is SGHAT, CDR2 FQNNGV. The CDR3 nucleotides read TGTGCCAGCAGCCGGGCGGGTACGGGAGGGACAGATACGCAGTATTTT. Protein product: CASSRAGTGGTDTQYF.

The rearrangement links TRBV5-1 to TRBJ2-7; the match to TRBD2 covers 11 bases. The CDR3 has 18 residues. Germline V lookup: CDR1 SGHRS, CDR2 YFSETQ. The V segment lost 3 bases and the J segment 6 bases; nucleotides outside the gene matches: 17. The CDR3 DNA follows: TGCGCCAGCAGCTCCTCCGGGACTAGCGGAGGGATGCAAGGCGAGCAGTACTTC. Translated, it gives CASSSSGTSGGMQGEQYF. Variable domain in full (rest from reference TRBV5-1 and TRBJ2-7): KAGVTQTPRYLIKTRGQQVTLSCSPISGHRSVSWYQQTPGQGLQFLFEYFSETQRNKGNFPGRFSGRQFSNSRSEMNVSTLELGDSALYLCASSSSGTSGGMQGEQYFGPGTRLTVT.

The chain employs TRBV5-1 and TRBJ1-2, with D hard to call. The V gene lost 1 base and the J gene lost 0 bases, with 7 bases spanning the gap. Germline CDR1 and CDR2: SGHRS and YFSETQ. This CDR3 has 14 residues. CDR3 region: CASSLQAANYGYTF. In DNA form, the CDR3 reads TGCGCCAGCAGCTTGCAGGCGGCTAACTATGGCTACACCTTC.

This clonotype was seen ten or more times. The chain carries TRBV12-3 or TRBV12-4 and TRBJ2-7; D perhaps matches TRBD1 (5 bases). The CDR3 is 13 amino acids. Trimming removed 5 bases from V and 2 bases from J, with 10 bases in between. The CDR3 nucleotides are TGTGCCAGCAGTCGACAGTTTACCTACGAGCAGTACTTC. Protein product: CASSRQFTYEQYF.

The V and J genes are TRBV15 and TRBJ2-7, with 7 nucleotides matching TRBD2. The CDR3 runs to 15 residues. Germline V gene data show CDR1 as LNHNV and CDR2 as YYDKDF (reference sequence). The V and J ends lost 5 bases and 1 base, in that order; junction bases with no gene match: 8. The CDR3 sequence is CATSPLAGVSYEQYF. The CDR3 region has the DNA TGTGCCACCAGCCCCCTGGCGGGGGTTTCCTACGAGCAGTACTTC.

This clonotype was observed a few times. The V and J genes are TRBV7-3 and TRBJ2-5, with D uncertain. The CDR3 is 13 residues long. V was shortened by 1 base and J by 2 bases, with 5 bases between the two germline ends. Germline-derived CDR1 and CDR2 are SGHTA and FQGTGA. CDR3 protein: CASSLMAQETQYF. The CDR3 coding sequence is TGTGCCAGCAGCTTAATGGCGCAAGAGACCCAGTACTTC.

The chain combines TRBV18 with TRBJ2-7; possible D gene TRBD1, 5 bases. Trimming removed 6 bases from V and 2 bases from J, with 14 bases in between. CDR1 and CDR2 from the germline V gene are KGHSH and LQKENI. The CDR3 has 14 residues. The CDR3, as DNA: TGTGCCAGCTCCCACCCAAAGGGGCCCTACGAGCAGTACTTC. Its translation is CASSHPKGPYEQYF.

At least ten counts were recorded for this clonotype. This chain links TRBV5-1 with TRBJ2-7; tentatively, D is TRBD1 (5 bases). Germline-derived CDR1 and CDR2 are SGHRS and YFSETQ. Trimming removed 3 bases at V and 7 bases at J, with 17 bases between. The CDR3 totals 14 residues. CDR3 sequence reads: CASSSRQGEREQYF. Written as DNA, the CDR3 is TGCGCCAGCAGCTCTCGGCAGGGTGAAAGGGAGCAGTACTTC.

Many counts were recorded for this clonotype. The chain couples TRBV10-2 to TRBJ2-2; D gene unclear. The CDR3 sequence is 13 residues long. CDR1 is WSHSY, CDR2 SAAADI, per germline. Trimming took off 2 bases at V and 3 bases at J, with 4 bases between the two ends. The DNA for the CDR3 is TGCGCCAGCAGTGAGAGCGACACCGGGGAGCTGTTTTTT. This sequence encodes CASSESDTGELFF.

This clonotype appeared a few times. The chain's CDR3 is CASSLLAGAPNEQFF. The CDR3 DNA follows: TGTGCCAGCAGCCTACTAGCGGGAGCCCCCAATGAGCAGTTCTTC. The gene calls are TRBV7-2 and TRBJ2-1, with 11 bases lining up with TRBD2. This CDR3 comprises 15 residues. V shed 5 bases, J shed 6 bases, and the junction held 6 bases outside the gene matches. Germline V CDR1 and CDR2: SGHTA, FQGNSA.

This clonotype was counted ten times or more. The rearrangement uses TRBV12-3 or TRBV12-4 and TRBJ2-1; D remains unclear. The CDR3 is 12 residues long. V lost 5 bases, J lost 3 bases, and 5 bases lay in between. The CDR3 loop is CASSTDYNEQFF. CDR3 DNA sequence: TGTGCCAGCAGTACCGACTACAATGAGCAGTTCTTC.

The chain uses TRBV9 and TRBJ1-4, with unresolved D. The germline V gene has CDR1 SGDLS and CDR2 YYNGEE. V was shortened by 0 bases and J by 8 bases, with 11 bases between the two germline ends. CDR3 length: 14 residues. The CDR3 DNA follows: TGTGCCAGCAGCGTAGGCGCGTTCGGCGAAAAACTGTTTTTT. This codes for CASSVGAFGEKLFF.

In this sample, this clonotype turned up many times. V and J are TRBV7-9 and TRBJ2-3, with 9 bases aligning to TRBD2. After removal of 2 bases from V and 6 bases from J, the junction contained 3 bases not matched to a gene. This CDR3 spans 14 amino acids. The germline CDR1 and CDR2 sequences are SEHNR and FQNEAQ (reference sequence). Here the CDR3 DNA reads TGTGCCAGCAGCTTAAGTCTAGCGGGGGATACGCAGTATTTT. This translates into CASSLSLAGDTQYF.

Ten or more counts support this clonotype. The chain combines TRBV5-1 with TRBJ2-7; 13 nucleotides agree with TRBD2. Unmatched junction bases numbered 5, after V lost 4 bases and J lost 4 bases. From germline, CDR1 is SGHRS and CDR2 YFSETQ. The CDR3 is made up of 15 amino acids. This CDR3 is CASSPGLAGVYEQYF. As DNA, the CDR3 is TGCGCCAGCAGCCCTGGACTAGCGGGAGTATACGAGCAGTACTTC.

There are many counts of this clonotype. V is TRBV25-1 and J is TRBJ2-3; D may match TRBD1 or TRBD2 (5 bases each). Germline-derived CDR1 and CDR2 are MGHDK and SYGVNS. V gave up 4 bases and J gave up 0 bases, with 11 bases separating them. This CDR3 is 15 amino acids long. CDR3 in amino acids: CASSAPGRSTDTQYF. Here the CDR3 DNA reads TGTGCCAGCAGTGCTCCGGGACGGAGCACAGATACGCAGTATTTT.

This clonotype was recorded many times. The chain carries TRBV20-1 and TRBJ2-5; 8 positions agree with TRBD2. Trimming took 0 bases from V and 1 from J; bases not matched to a gene: 13. CDR1 is DFQATT, CDR2 SNEGSKA, per germline (reference sequence). The CDR3 spans 18 residues. CDR3 protein: CSARDLRGSGNFQETQYF. DNA for the CDR3: TGCAGTGCTAGAGATCTCCGAGGTAGCGGGAACTTCCAAGAGACCCAGTACTTC.

This clonotype was counted only a few times. The chain uses TRBV12-3 or TRBV12-4 and TRBJ2-1, with D possibly TRBD2 on 6 matching bases. The CDR3 consists of 14 residues. The V and J ends lost 2 bases and 5 bases respectively, with 10 bases between them. The CDR3 DNA reads TGTGCCAGCAGTTTACAGGGAGGAAACAATGAGCAGTTCTTC. Encoded protein: CASSLQGGNNEQFF.

The V and J genes are TRBV20-1 and TRBJ2-7, with 11 bases aligning to TRBD2. The junction had 7 bases not matched to a gene; V was cut back by 6 bases and J by 0 bases. Germline assignment: CDR1 DFQATT and CDR2 SNEGSKA (reference sequence). The CDR3 is 15 residues long. CDR3 sequence (DNA): TGCAGTGCAGACGATGGGACTAGCGGCTCCTACGAGCAGTACTTC. Amino acid sequence: CSADDGTSGSYEQYF.